The clone carrying this T cell receptor beta chain was seen a few times. The antigen remains undetermined. The data derive from a study of beta chain features in type 1 diabetes. Across the whole study: Sorted cells, roughly 100,000,000 in number, were examined across all samples.

Points from the study as a whole: Type 1 diabetes patients had fewer VDJ junction insertions and more deletions.

Expressed TCRB transcripts were sequenced after all isolated RNA was converted to cDNA. Using immunoSEQ multiplex PCR, the repertoire was profiled, and TCRdb retains in-frame clones only, with some absent. The sample holds 200,000 to 250,000 clones, roughly 10% seen once. Germline V CDR1 and CDR2: SGHTA, FQGNSA. The ends were cut back, 6 bases at V and 1 base at J, with 12 bases in the middle. The CDR3 is made up of 14 amino acids. Sequencing was carried out using central memory CD4+ T cells from blood. The genes are TRBV7-2 and TRBJ1-1; D gene unclear. The clonotype was recovered from a man younger than 35 in good health. The CDR3 spells CASRAGRANTEAFF. CDR3 bases: TGTGCCAGCAGGGCCGGACGGGCGAACACTGAAGCTTTCTTT.